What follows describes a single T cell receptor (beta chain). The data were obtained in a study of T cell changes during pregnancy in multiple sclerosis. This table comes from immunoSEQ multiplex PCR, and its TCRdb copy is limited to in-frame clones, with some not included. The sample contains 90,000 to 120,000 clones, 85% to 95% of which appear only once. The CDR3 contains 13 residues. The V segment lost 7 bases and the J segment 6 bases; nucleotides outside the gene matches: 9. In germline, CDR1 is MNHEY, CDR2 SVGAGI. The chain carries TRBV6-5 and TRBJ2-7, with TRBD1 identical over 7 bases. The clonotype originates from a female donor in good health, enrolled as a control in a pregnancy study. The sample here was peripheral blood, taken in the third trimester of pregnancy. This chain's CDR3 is CASKQGLVSEQYF. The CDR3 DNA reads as TGTGCCAGCAAACAGGGGTTGGTATCCGAGCAGTACTTC.